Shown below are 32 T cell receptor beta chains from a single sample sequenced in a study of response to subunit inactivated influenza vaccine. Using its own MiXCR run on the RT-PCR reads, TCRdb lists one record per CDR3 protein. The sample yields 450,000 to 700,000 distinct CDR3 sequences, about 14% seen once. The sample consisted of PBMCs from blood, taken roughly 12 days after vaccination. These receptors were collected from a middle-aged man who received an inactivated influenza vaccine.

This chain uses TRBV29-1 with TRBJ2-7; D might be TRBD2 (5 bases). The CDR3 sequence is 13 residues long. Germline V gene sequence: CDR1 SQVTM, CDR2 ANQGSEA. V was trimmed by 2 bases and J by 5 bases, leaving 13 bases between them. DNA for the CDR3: TGCAGCGTTGAAAGGTTGAGCGGTGACGAGCAGTACTTC. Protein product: CSVERLSGDEQYF.

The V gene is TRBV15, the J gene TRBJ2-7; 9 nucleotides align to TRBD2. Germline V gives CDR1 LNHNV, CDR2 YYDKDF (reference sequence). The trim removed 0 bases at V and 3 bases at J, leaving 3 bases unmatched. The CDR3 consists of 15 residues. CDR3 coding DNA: TGTGCCACCAGCAGAGATCTAGCGGGGAACTACGAGCAGTACTTC. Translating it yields CATSRDLAGNYEQYF.

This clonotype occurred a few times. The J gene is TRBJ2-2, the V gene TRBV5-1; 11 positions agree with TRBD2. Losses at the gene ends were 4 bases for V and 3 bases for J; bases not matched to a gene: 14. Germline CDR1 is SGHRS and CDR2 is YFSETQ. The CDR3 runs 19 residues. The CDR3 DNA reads TGCGCCAGCAGCCTGGGACTAGCGGTCCCACGGCGTGACACCGGGGAGCTGTTTTTT. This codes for CASSLGLAVPRRDTGELFF.

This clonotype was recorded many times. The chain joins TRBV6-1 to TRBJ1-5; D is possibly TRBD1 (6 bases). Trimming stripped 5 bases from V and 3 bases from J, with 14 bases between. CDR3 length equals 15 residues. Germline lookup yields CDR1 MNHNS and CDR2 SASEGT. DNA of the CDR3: TGTGCCAGCAGTCCGGAACAGGGACCCAATCAGCCCCAGCATTTT. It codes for CASSPEQGPNQPQHF.

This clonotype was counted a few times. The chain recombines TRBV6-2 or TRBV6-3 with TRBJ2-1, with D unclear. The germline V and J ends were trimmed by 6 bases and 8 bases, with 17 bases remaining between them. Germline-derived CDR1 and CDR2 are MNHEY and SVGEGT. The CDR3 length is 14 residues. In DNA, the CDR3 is TGTGCCAGCAGGGCCCGACTTTTTCGGGATGAGCAGTTCTTC. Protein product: CASRARLFRDEQFF.

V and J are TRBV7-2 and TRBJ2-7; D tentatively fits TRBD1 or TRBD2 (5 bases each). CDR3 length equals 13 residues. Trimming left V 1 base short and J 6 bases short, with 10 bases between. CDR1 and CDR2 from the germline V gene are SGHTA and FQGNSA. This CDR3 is CASSLVSGAEQYF. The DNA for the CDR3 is TGTGCCAGCAGCTTAGTTTCCGGGGCCGAGCAGTACTTC.

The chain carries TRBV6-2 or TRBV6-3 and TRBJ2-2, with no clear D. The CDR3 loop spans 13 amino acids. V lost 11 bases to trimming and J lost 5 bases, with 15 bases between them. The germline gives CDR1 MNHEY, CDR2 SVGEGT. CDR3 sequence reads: CAGRIRRTGELFF. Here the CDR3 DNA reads TGTGCCGGCCGGATCAGACGGACCGGGGAGCTGTTTTTT.

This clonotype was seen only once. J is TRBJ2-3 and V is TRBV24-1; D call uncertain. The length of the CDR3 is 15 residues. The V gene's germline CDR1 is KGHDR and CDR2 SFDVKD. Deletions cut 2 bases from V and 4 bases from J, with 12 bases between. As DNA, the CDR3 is TGTGCCACCAGTGATTCCGGAGACCTGCCAGATACGCAGTATTTT. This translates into CATSDSGDLPDTQYF.

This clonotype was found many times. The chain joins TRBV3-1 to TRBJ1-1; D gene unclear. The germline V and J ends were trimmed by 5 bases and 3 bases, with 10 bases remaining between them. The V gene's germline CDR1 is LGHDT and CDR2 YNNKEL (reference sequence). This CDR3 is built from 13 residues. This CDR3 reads CASSKQIYTEAFF. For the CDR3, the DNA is TGTGCCAGCAGCAAACAGATTTACACTGAAGCTTTCTTT.

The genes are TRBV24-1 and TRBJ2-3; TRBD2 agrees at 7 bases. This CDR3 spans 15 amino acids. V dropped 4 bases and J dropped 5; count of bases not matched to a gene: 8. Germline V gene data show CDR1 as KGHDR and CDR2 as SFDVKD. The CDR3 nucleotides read TGTGCCACCAGTGACACTAGCGCGATCATAGATACGCAGTATTTT. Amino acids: CATSDTSAIIDTQYF.

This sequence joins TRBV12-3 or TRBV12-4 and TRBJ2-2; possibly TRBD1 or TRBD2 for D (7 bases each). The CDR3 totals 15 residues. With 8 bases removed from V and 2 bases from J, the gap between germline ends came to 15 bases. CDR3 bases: TGTGCCAGCGGGGGGGACAGATTAAACACCGGGGAGCTGTTTTTT. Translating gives CASGGDRLNTGELFF.

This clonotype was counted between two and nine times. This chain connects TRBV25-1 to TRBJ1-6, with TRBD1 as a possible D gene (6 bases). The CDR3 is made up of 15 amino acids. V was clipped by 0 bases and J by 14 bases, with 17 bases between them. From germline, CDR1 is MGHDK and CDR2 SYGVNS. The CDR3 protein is CASSEYRGGATSLHF. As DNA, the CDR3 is TGTGCCAGCAGTGAATATAGGGGGGGCGCCACATCCCTCCACTTT.

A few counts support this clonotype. CDR3 sequence (DNA): TGCGCCAGCAGCACCTCGACAGGGACCGGGGAGCTGTTTTTT. Translated, it gives CASSTSTGTGELFF. J is TRBJ2-2 and V is TRBV5-1; 7 nucleotides match TRBD1. CDR1 and CDR2 from the germline V gene are SGHRS and YFSETQ. The CDR3 contains 14 residues. V shed 4 bases, J shed 5 bases, and the junction held 5 bases outside the gene matches. Full variable domain (missing parts from reference TRBV5-1 and TRBJ2-2): KAGVTQTPRYLIKTRGQQVTLSCSPISGHRSVSWYQQTPGQGLQFLFEYFSETQRNKGNFPGRFSGRQFSNSRSEMNVSTLELGDSALYLCASSTSTGTGELFFGEGSRLTVL.

The CDR3 region has the DNA TGTGCCAGCAACAACAAGAACACCGGGGAGCTGTTTTTT. As protein: CASNNKNTGELFF. The genes are TRBV6-6 and TRBJ2-2; no clear D gene. Germline lookup yields CDR1 MNHNY and CDR2 SVGAGI (reference sequence). The CDR3 has 13 amino acids. V dropped 7 bases and J dropped 1 base, with 7 bases sitting between them.

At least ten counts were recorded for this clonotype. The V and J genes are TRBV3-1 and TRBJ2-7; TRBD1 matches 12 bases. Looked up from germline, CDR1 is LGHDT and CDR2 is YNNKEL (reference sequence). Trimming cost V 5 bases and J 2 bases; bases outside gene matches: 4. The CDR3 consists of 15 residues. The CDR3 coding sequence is TGTGCCAGCAGCTCCCGGGACAGGGGGCCCTACGAGCAGTACTTC. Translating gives CASSSRDRGPYEQYF.

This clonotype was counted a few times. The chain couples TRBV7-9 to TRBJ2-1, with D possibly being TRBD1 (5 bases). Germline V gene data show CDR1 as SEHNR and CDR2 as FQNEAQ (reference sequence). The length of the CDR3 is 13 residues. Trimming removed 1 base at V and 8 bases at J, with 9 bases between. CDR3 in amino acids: CASSLVRVYEQFF. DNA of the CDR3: TGTGCCAGCAGCTTAGTCAGGGTTTATGAGCAGTTCTTC.

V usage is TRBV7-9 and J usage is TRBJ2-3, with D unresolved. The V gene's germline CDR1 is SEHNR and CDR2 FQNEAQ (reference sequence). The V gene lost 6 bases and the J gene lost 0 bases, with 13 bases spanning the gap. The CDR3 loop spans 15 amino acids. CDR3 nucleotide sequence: TGTGCCAGCAGTTCGACTGGACCGAGCACAGATACGCAGTATTTT. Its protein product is CASSSTGPSTDTQYF. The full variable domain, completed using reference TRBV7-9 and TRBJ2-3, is DTGVSQNPRHKITKRGQNVTFRCDPISEHNRLYWYRQTLGQGPEFLTYFQNEAQLEKSRLLSDRFSAERPKGSFSTLEIQRTEQGDSAMYLCASSSTGPSTDTQYFGPGTRLTVL.

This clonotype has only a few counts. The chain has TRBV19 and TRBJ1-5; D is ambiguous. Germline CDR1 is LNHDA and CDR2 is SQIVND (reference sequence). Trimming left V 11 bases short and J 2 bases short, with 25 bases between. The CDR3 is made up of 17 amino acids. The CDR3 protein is CAASGKEVYFGNQPQHF. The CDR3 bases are TGTGCCGCAAGCGGAAAAGAGGTATATTTTGGCAATCAGCCCCAGCATTTT.

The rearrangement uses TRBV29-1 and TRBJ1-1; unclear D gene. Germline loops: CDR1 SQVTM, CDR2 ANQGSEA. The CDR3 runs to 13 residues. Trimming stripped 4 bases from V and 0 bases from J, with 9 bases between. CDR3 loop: CSVVYLLNTEAFF. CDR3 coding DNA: TGCAGCGTTGTGTATCTGTTGAACACTGAAGCTTTCTTT.

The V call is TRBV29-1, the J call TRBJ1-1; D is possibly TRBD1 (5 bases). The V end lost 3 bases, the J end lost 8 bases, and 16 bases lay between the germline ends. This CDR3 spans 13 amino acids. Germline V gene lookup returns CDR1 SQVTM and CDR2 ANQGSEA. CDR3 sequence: CSVEDVKGREAFF. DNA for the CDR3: TGCAGCGTTGAGGATGTTAAGGGACGAGAAGCTTTCTTT.

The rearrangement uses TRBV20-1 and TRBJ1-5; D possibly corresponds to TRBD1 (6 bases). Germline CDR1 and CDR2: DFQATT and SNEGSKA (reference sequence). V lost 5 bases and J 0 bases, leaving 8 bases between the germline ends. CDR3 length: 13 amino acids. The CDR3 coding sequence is TGCAGTGCTGGGACAAATAGCAATCAGCCCCAGCATTTT. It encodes CSAGTNSNQPQHF.

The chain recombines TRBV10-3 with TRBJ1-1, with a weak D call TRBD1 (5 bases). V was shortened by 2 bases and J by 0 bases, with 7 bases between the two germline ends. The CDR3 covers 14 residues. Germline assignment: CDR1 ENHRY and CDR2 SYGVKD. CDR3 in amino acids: CAISEGAMNTEAFF. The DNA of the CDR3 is TGTGCCATCAGTGAGGGGGCAATGAACACTGAAGCTTTCTTT.

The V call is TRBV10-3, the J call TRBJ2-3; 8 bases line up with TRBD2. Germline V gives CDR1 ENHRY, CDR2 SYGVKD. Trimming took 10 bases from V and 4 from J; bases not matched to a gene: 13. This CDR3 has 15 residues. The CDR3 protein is CATNIGTSVADTQYF. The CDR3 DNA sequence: TGTGCCACCAACATCGGGACTAGTGTAGCAGATACGCAGTATTTT.

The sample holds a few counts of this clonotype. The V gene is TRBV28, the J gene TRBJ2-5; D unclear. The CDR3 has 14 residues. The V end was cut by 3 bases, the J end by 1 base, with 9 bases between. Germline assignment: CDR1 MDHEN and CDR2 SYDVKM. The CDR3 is CASSFRRTQETQYF. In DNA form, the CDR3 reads TGTGCCAGCAGTTTTCGGCGGACCCAAGAGACCCAGTACTTC.

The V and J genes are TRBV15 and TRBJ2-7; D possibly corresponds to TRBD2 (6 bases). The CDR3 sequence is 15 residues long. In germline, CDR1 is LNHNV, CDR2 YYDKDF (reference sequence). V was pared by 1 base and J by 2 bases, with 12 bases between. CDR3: CATSRGVAETYEQYF. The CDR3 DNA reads TGTGCCACCAGCAGAGGAGTAGCGGAGACCTACGAGCAGTACTTC.

The CDR3 sequence: CASSLYPGAVGETQYF. CDR3 bases: TGTGCCAGCAGCTTATATCCGGGAGCGGTAGGGGAGACCCAGTACTTC. The rearrangement uses TRBV7-2 and TRBJ2-5; D possibly corresponds to TRBD2 (6 bases). The CDR3 contains 16 residues. CDR1 and CDR2 (germline): SGHTA, FQGNSA. Trimming shortened V by 2 bases and J by 5 bases, and 18 bases separated the two germline ends.

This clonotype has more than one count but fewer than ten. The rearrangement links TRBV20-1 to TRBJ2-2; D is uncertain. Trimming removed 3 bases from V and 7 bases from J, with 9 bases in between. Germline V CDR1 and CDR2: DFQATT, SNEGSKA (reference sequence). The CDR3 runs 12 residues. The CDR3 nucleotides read TGCAGTGCTAGGGACGCCGGCGGGGAGCTGTTTTTT. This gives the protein CSARDAGGELFF.

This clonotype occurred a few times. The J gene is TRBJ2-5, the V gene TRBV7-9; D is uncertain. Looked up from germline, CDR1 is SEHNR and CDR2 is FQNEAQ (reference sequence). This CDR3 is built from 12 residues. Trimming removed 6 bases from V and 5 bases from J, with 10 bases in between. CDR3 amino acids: CASSLQWETQYF. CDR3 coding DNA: TGTGCCAGCAGTCTCCAATGGGAGACCCAGTACTTC.

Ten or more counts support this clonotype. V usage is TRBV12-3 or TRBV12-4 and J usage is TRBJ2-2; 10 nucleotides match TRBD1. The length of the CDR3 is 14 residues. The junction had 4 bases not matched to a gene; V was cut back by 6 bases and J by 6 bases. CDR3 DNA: TGTGCCAGCAGCAGGGACAGGGGCTCCGGGGAGCTGTTTTTT. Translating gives CASSRDRGSGELFF.

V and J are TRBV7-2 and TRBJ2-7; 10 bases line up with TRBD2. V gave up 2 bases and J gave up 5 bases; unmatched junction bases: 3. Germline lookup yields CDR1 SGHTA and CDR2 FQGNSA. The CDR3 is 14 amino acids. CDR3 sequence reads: CASSLLAGANEQYF. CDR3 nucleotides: TGTGCCAGCAGCTTACTAGCGGGAGCTAACGAGCAGTACTTC.

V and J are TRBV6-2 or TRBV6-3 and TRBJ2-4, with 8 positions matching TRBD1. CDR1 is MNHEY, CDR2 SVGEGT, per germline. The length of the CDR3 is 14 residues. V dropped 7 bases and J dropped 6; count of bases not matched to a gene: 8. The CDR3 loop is CASTQGQAGNIQYF. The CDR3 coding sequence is TGTGCCAGCACCCAGGGACAGGCCGGAAACATTCAGTACTTC.

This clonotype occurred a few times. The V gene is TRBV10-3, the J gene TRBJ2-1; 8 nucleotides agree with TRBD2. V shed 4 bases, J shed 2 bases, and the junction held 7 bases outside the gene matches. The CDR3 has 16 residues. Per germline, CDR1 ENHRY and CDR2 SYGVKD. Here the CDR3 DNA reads TGTGCCATCAGTGGAAATAGCGGGACGACCTACAATGAGCAGTTCTTC. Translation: CAISGNSGTTYNEQFF.